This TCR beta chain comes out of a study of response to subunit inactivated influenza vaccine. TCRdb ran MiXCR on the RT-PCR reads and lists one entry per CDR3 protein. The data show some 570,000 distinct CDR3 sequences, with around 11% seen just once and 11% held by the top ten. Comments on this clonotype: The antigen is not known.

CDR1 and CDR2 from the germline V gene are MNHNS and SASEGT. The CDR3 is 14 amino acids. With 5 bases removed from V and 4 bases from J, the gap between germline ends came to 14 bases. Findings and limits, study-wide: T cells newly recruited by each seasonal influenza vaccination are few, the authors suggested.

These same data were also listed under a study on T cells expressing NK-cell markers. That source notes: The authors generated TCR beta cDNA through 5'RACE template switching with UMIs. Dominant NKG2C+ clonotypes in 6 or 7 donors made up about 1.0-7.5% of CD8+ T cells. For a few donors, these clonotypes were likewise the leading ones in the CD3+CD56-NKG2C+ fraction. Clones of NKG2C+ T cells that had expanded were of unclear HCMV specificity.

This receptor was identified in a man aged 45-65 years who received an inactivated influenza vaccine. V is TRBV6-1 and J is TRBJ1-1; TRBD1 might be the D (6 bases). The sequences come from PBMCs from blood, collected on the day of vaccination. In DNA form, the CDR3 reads TGTGCCAGCAGTCGTACAGGGATTGGCACTGAAGCTTTCTTT. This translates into CASSRTGIGTEAFF.